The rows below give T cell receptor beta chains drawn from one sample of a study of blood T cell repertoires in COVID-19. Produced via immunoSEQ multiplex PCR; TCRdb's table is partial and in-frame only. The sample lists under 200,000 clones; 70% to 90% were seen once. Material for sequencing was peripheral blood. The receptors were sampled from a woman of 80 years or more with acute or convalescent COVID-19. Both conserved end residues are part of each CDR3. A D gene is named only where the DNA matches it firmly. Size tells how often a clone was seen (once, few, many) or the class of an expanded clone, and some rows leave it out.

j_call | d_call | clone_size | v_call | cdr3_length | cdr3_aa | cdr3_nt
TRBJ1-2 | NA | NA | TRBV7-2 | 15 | CASSSPRPRSYGYTF | TGTGCCAGCAGCTCCCCGCGGCCGCGCAGCTATGGCTACACCTTC
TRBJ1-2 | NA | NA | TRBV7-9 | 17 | CASSLALTIDRPYGYTF | TGTGCCAGCAGCTTAGCGCTTACAATAGACAGACCCTATGGCTACACCTTC
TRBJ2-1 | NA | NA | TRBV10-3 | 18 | CAISEWLASRDLQNEQFF | TGTGCCATCAGTGAGTGGCTAGCGTCGAGGGATCTACAAAATGAGCAGTTCTTC
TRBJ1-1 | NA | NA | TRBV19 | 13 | CASSINAITEAFF | TGTGCCAGTAGTATAAACGCTATCACTGAAGCTTTCTTT
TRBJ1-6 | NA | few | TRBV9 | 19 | CASSVGLPEPTPDNSPLHF | TGTGCCAGCAGCGTAGGTCTCCCAGAACCCACCCCCGATAATTCACCCCTCCACTTT
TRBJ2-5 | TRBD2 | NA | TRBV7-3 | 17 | CASSSGTSGIARETQYF | TGTGCCAGCAGCTCCGGGACTAGCGGGATAGCGAGAGAGACCCAGTACTTC
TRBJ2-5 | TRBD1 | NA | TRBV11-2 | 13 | CASSPTGAETQYF | TGTGCCAGCAGCCCTACAGGGGCAGAGACCCAGTACTTC
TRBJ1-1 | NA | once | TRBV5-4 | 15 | CASSVKDSRNTEAFF | TGTGCCAGCAGCGTAAAAGACAGTAGGAACACTGAAGCTTTCTTT
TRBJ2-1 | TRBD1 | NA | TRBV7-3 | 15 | CASSLSRTGDNEQFF | TGTGCCAGCAGCTTATCAAGGACAGGGGACAATGAGCAGTTCTTC
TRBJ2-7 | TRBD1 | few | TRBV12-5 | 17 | CASGLVTGGSGRYEQYF | TGTGCTAGTGGTTTGGTAACAGGGGGATCGGGTCGGTACGAGCAGTACTTC
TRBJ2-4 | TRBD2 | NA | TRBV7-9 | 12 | CASSNGGNIQYF | TGTGCCAGCAGCAACGGGGGGAACATTCAGTACTTC
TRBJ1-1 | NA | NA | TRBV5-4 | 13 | CASSLRGWTEAFF | TGTGCCAGCAGCTTGAGGGGGTGGACTGAAGCTTTCTTT
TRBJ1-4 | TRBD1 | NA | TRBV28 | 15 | CASSFSRGLLEKLFF | TGTGCCAGCAGTTTCTCCAGGGGGCTACTTGAAAAACTGTTTTTT
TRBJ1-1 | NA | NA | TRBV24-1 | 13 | CATQGRTDTEAFF | TGTGCCACCCAGGGGCGCACGGACACTGAAGCTTTCTTT
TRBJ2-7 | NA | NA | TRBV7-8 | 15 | CASSFRREKSYEQYF | TGTGCCAGCAGCTTCAGACGGGAGAAATCCTACGAGCAGTACTTC
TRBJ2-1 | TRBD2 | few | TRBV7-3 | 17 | CASSLRPLAGLNNEQFF | TGTGCCAGCAGCTTGCGGCCACTAGCGGGTCTTAACAATGAGCAGTTCTTC
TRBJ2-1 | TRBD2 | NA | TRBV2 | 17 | CASNWREGVRVYNEQFF | TGTGCCAGCAATTGGCGGGAGGGTGTGAGGGTGTACAATGAGCAGTTCTTC
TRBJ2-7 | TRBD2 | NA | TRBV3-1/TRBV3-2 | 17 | CASSRGGGRAPSYEQYF | TGTGCCAGCAGCCGAGGGGGCGGGAGGGCCCCGTCCTACGAGCAGTACTTC
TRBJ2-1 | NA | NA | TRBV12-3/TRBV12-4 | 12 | CASSPGVGEQFF | TGTGCCAGCAGTCCAGGGGTGGGTGAGCAGTTCTTC
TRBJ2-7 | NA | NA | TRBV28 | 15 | CASSFRGGAVNEQYF | TGTGCCAGCAGTTTTAGGGGGGGCGCAGTCAACGAGCAGTACTTC
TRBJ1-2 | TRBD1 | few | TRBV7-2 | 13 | CASSLSGGVGYTF | TGTGCCAGCAGCTTATCAGGGGGCGTTGGCTACACCTTC
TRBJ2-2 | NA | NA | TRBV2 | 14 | CASSEIVGAGELFF | TGTGCCAGCAGTGAAATAGTAGGGGCCGGGGAGCTGTTTTTT
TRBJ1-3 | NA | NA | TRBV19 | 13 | CASGDIDWLPIYF | TGTGCCAGCGGGGACATTGACTGGTTACCCATATATTTT
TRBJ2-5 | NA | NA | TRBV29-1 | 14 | CSVATLTLAETQYF | TGCAGCGTCGCAACCCTGACTCTCGCGGAGACCCAGTACTTC
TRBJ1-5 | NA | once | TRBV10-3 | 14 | CAISPQGFNQPQHF | TGTGCCATCAGCCCCCAGGGTTTCAATCAGCCCCAGCATTTT
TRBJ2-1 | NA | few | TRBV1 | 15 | CTSVRAASIYNEQFF | TGCACCAGCGTCCGAGCGGCTTCGATCTACAATGAGCAGTTCTTC
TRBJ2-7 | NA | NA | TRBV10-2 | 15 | CASRAFSRSAYEQYF | TGCGCCAGCAGGGCCTTCTCCCGGAGCGCCTACGAGCAGTACTTC
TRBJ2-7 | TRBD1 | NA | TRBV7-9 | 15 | CASSLRGTGAHEQYF | TGTGCCAGCAGCTTAAGAGGGACAGGGGCCCACGAGCAGTACTTC
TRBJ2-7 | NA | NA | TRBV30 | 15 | CAWNYRDYENYEQYF | TGTGCCTGGAATTACAGGGATTACGAGAACTACGAGCAGTACTTC
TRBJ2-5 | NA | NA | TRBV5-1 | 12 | CASRRMQETQYF | TGCGCCAGCAGGCGGATGCAAGAGACCCAGTACTTC
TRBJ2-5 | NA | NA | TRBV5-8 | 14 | CASSGPQGQETQYF | TGTGCCAGCAGCGGACCCCAGGGACAAGAGACCCAGTACTTC
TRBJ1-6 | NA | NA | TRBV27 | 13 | CASRTQIISPLHF | TGTGCCAGCAGGACTCAAATAATTTCACCCCTCCACTTT
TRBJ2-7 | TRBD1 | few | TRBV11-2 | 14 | CASSQTGGSYEQYF | TGTGCCAGCAGCCAGACAGGGGGCTCCTACGAGCAGTACTTC
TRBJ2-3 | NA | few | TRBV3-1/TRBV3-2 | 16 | CASSQGVAGDTDTQYF | TGTGCCAGCAGCCAAGGAGTGGCAGGGGACACAGATACGCAGTATTTT
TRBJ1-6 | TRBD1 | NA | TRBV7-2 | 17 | CASSPRTGSSYNSPLHF | TGTGCCAGCAGCCCTCGGACAGGGAGCTCCTATAATTCACCCCTCCACTTT
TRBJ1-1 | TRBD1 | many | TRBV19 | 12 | CASGYRQGEAFF | TGTGCCAGCGGATACAGACAGGGAGAAGCTTTCTTT
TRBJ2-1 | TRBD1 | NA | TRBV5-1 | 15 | CASSLLQGFYNEQFF | TGCGCCAGCAGCTTGCTACAGGGGTTTTACAATGAGCAGTTCTTC
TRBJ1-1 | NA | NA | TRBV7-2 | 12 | CASSDRNTEAFF | TGTGCCAGCAGCGACAGGAACACTGAAGCTTTCTTT
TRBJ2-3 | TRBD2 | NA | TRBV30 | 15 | CAWSVETSDTDTQYF | TGTGCCTGGAGTGTGGAGACTAGCGATACAGATACGCAGTATTTT
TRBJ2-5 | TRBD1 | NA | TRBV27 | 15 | CASSKYRDRAETQYF | TGTGCCAGCAGTAAATACCGGGACAGGGCAGAGACCCAGTACTTC
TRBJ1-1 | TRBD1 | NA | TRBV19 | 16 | CASSPGQGMARTEAFF | TGTGCCAGTAGTCCGGGACAGGGGATGGCGCGCACTGAAGCTTTCTTT
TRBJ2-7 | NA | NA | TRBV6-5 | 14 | CASSPRTISYEQYF | TGTGCCAGCAGTCCCCGGACTATCTCTTACGAGCAGTACTTC
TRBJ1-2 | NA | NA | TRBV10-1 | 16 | CASSESIGQGIYGYTF | TGCGCCAGCAGTGAGTCGATAGGACAAGGGATCTATGGCTACACCTTC
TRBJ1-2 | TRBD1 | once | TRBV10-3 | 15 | CATLGSGTGGYGYTF | TGTGCCACCCTGGGGTCCGGGACAGGGGGCTATGGCTACACCTTC
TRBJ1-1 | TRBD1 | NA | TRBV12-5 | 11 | CASGPDREAFF | TGTGCTAGTGGTCCAGACAGGGAGGCTTTCTTT
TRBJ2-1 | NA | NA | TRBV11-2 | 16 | CASSLLGLSSYNEQFF | TGTGCCAGCAGCTTACTCGGACTTAGCTCCTACAATGAGCAGTTCTTC
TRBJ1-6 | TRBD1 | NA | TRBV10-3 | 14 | CAIRGTGENSPLHF | TGTGCCATCAGGGGGACAGGGGAAAATTCACCCCTCCACTTT